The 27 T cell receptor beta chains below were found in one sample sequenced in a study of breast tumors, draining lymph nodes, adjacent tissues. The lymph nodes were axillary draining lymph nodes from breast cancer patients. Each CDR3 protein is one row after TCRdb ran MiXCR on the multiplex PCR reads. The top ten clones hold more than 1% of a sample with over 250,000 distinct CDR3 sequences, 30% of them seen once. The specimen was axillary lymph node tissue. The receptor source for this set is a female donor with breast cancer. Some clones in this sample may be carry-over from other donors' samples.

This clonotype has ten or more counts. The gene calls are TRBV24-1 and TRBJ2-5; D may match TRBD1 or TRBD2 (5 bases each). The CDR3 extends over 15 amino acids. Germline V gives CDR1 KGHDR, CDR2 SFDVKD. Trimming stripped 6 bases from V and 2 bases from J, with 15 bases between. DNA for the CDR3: TGTGCCACCAGTCCCGCGGGCCAGGGACAAGAGACCCAGTACTTC. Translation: CATSPAGQGQETQYF.

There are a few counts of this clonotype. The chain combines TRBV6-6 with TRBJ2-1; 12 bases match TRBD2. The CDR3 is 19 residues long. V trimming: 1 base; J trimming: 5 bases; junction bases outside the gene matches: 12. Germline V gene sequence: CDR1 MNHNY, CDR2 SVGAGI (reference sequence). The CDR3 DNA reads TGTGCCAGCAGTTACTTAACTAGCGGGAGGCAAGCAAGCCACAATGAGCAGTTCTTC. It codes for CASSYLTSGRQASHNEQFF.

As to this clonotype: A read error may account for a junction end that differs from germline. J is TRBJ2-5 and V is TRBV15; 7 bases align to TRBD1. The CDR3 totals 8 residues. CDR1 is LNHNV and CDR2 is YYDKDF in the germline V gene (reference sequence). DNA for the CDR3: TGTGCCACCAGAGAGACAGGGTTC. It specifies CATRETGF. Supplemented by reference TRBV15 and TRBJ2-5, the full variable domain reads DAMVIQNPRYQVTQFGKPVTLSCSQTLNHNVMYWYQQKSSQAPKLLFHYYDKDFNNEADTPDNFQSRRPNTSFCFLDIRSPGLGDTAMYLCATRETGFGPGTRLLVL.

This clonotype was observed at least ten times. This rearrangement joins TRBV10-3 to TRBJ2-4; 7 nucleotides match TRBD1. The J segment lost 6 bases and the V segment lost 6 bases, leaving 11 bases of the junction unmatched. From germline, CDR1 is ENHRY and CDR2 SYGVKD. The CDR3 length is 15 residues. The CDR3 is CAISTDRDRLNIQYF. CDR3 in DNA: TGTGCCATCAGCACAGACCGGGACAGACTAAACATTCAGTACTTC.

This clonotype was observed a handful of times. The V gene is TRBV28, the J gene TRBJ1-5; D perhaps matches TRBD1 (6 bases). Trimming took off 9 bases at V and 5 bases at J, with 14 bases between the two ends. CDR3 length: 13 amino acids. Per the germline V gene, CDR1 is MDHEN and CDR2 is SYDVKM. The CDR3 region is CASQQGWDQPQHF. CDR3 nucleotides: TGTGCCAGTCAACAGGGCTGGGATCAGCCCCAGCATTTT.

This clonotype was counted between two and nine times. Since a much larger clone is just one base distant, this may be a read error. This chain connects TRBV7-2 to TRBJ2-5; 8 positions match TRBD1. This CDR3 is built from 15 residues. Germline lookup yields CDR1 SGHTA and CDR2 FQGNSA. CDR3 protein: CASSSGGYRGETQHF. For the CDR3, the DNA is TGTGCCAGCAGCTCGGGCGGGTACAGGGGGGAGACCCAGCACTTC.

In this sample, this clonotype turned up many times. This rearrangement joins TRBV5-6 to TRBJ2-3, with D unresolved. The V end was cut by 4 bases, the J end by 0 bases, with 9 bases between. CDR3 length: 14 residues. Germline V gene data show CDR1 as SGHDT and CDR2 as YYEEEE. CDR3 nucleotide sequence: TGTGCCAGCAGCACCCTGCTGAGCACAGATACGCAGTATTTT. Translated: CASSTLLSTDTQYF.

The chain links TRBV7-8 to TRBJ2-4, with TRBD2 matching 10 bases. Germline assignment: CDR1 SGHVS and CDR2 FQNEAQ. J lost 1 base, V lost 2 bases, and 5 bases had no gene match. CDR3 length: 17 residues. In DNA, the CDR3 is TGTGCCAGCAGCTTACTAAGCGGGAGGGTCGCCAAAAACATTCAGTACTTC. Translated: CASSLLSGRVAKNIQYF.

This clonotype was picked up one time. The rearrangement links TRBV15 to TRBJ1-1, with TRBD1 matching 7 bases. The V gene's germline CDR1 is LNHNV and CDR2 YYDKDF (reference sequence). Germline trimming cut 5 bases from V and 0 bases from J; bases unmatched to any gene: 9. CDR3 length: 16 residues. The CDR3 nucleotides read TGTGCCACCAGCCTCCCTTGGACAGGCATGAACACTGAAGCTTTCTTT. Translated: CATSLPWTGMNTEAFF.

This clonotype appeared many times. CDR3 DNA sequence: TGTGCCAGCAGCTACACCGAGGACCAAGAGACCCAGTACTTC. Translation gives CASSYTEDQETQYF. The chain recombines TRBV11-3 with TRBJ2-5; the D is unclear. The CDR3 sequence is 14 residues long. The V end was cut by 4 bases, the J end by 0 bases, with 9 bases between. The V gene's germline CDR1 is SGHNT and CDR2 YENEEA.

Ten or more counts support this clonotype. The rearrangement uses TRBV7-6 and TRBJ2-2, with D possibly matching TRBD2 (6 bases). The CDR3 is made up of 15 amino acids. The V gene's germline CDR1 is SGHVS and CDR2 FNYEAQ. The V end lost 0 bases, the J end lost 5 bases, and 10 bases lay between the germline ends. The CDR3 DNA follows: TGTGCCAGCAGCTTAGCGGGAGGAAAAACCGGGGAGCTGTTTTTT. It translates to CASSLAGGKTGELFF.

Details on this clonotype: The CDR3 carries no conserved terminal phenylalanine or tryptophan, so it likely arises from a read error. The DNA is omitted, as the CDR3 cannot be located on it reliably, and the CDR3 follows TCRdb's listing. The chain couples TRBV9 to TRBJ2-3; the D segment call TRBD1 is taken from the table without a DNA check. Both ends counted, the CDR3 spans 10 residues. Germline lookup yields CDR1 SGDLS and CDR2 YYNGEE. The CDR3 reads CASSVVSGQR.

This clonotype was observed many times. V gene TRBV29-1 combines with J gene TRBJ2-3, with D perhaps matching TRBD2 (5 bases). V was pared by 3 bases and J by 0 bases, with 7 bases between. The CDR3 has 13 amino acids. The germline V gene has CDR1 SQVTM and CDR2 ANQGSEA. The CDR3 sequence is CSVERDSTDTQYF. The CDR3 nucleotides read TGCAGCGTTGAGAGGGATAGCACAGATACGCAGTATTTT.

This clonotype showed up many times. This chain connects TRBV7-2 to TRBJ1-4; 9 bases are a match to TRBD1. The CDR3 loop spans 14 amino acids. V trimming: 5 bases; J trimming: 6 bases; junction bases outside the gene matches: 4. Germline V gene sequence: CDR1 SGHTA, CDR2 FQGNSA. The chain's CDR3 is CASSPGQGDEKLFF. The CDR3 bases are TGTGCCAGCAGCCCGGGACAGGGCGATGAAAAACTGTTTTTT.

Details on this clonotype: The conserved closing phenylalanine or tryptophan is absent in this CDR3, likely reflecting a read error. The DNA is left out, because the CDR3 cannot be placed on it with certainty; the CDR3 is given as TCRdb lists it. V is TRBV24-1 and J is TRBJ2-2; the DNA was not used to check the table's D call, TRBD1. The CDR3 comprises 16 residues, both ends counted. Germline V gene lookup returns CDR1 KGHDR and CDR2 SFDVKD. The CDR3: CATSDCGRVGHRGAVV.

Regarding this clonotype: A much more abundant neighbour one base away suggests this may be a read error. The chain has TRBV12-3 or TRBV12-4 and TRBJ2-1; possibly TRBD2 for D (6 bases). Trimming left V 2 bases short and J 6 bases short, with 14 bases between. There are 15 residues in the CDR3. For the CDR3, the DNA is TGTGCCAGCAGTTTAATGGGAGCGGGCGGCAATGAGCAGTTCTTC. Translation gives CASSLMGAGGNEQFF.

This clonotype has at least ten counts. CDR3 DNA sequence: TGTGCCAGCAGTCTTAGCGGAACCGGGGAGCTGTTTTTT. This encodes CASSLSGTGELFF. This sequence joins TRBV6-2 or TRBV6-3 and TRBJ2-2, with D possibly matching TRBD2 (6 bases). Germline V gives CDR1 MNHEY, CDR2 SVGEGT. The CDR3 has 13 amino acids. V lost 5 bases, J lost 5 bases, and 9 bases lay in between.

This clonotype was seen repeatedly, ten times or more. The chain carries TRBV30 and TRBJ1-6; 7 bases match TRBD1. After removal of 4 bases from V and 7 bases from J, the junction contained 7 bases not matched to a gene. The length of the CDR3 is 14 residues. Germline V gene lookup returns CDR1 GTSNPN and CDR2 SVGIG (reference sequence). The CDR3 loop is CAWTKGAQNSPLHF. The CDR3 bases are TGTGCCTGGACCAAGGGGGCTCAAAATTCACCCCTCCACTTT.

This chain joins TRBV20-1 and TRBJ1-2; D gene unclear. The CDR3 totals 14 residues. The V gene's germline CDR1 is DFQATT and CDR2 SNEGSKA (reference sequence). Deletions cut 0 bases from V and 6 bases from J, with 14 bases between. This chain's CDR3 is CSARDGQARNGYTF. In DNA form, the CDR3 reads TGCAGTGCTAGAGATGGGCAGGCACGAAATGGCTACACCTTC.

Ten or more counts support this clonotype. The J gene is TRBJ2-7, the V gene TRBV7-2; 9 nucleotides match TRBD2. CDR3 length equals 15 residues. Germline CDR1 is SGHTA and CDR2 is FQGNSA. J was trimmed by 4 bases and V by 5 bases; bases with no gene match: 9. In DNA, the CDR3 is TGTGCCAGCAGCGTAACCGGGACTAGCCCTTACGAGCAGTACTTC. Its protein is CASSVTGTSPYEQYF.

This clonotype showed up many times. The CDR3 reads CASSQVGKRNEQYF. CDR3 coding DNA: TGCGCCAGCAGCCAAGTAGGAAAGCGGAACGAGCAGTACTTC. The chain recombines TRBV4-1 with TRBJ2-7; TRBD2 might be the D (5 bases). Germline V CDR1 and CDR2: MGHRA, YSYEKL. The CDR3 consists of 14 residues. The V end was cut by 1 base, the J end by 5 bases, with 12 bases between.

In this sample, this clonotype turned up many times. The CDR3 DNA is TGCAGTACACAAGAAGCGGGACTACCGGTTTACAATGAGCAGTTCTTC. Translating it yields CSTQEAGLPVYNEQFF. J is TRBJ2-1 and V is TRBV20-1; 7 positions match TRBD2. The CDR3 contains 16 residues. Losses at the gene ends were 8 bases for V and 4 bases for J; bases not matched to a gene: 17. CDR1 and CDR2 from the germline V gene are DFQATT and SNEGSKA (reference sequence).

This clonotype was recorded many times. The CDR3 protein is CASSLANQPHLPQHF. The CDR3 bases are TGTGCCAGCAGCTTGGCTAATCAGCCCCACCTACCCCAGCATTTT. The V and J genes are TRBV5-5 and TRBJ1-5; no definite D call. The CDR3 consists of 15 residues. Germline V gene data show CDR1 as SGHKS and CDR2 as YYEKEE (reference sequence). V was pared by 0 bases and J by 10 bases, with 17 bases between.

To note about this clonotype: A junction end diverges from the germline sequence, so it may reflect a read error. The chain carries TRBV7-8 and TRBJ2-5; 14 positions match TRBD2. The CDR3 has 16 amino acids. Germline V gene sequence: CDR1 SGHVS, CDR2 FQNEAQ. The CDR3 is CASSLAATSGRDRVNF. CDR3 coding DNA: TGTGCCAGCAGCTTAGCGGCGACTAGCGGGAGGGACAGGGTAAACTTC. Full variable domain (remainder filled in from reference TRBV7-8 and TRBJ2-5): GAGVSQSPRYKVAKRGQDVALRCDPISGHVSLFWYQQALGQGPEFLTYFQNEAQLDKSGLPSDRFFAERPEGSVSTLKIQRTQQEDSAVYLCASSLAATSGRDRVNFGPGTRLLVL.

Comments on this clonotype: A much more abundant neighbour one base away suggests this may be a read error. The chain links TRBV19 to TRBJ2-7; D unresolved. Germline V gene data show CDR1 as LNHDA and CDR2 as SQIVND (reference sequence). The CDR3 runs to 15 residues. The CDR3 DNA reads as TGTGCCAGTAGTATGGCCCCAGACACCAGCTACGAGCAGCACTTC. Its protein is CASSMAPDTSYEQHF.

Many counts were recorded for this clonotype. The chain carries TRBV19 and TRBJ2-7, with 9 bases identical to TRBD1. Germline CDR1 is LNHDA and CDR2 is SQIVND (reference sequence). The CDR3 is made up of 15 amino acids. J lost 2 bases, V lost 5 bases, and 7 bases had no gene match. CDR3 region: CASSPTRDRAYEQYF. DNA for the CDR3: TGTGCCAGTAGTCCAACCCGGGACAGGGCCTACGAGCAGTACTTC.

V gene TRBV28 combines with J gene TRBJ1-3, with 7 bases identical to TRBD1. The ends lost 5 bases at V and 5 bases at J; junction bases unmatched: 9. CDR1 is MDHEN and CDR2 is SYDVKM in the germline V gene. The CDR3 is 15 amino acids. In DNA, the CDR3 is TGTGCCAGCAGTCTGATATCGACAGGGAGAAACACCATATATTTT. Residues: CASSLISTGRNTIYF.